These 8 T cell receptor beta chains share one sample of origin, sequenced in a study of cytomegalovirus exposure and HLA in healthy donors. PCR amplification relied on 60 Vbeta primers (plus 13 Jbeta primers). Generated by immunoSEQ multiplex PCR, the TCRdb table keeps only in-frame clones and is missing some. The data show 110,000 or so clones, around 78% seen once. Specimen: PBMCs. These receptors originate from a male donor in good health and CMV-seronegative.

This clone was recorded once. Here the CDR3 reads CASSLEGSAGNTIYF. For the CDR3, the DNA is TGCGCCAGCAGTCTGGAGGGTAGCGCTGGAAACACCATATATTTT. V is TRBV5-1 and J is TRBJ1-3; no clear D. The CDR3 covers 15 residues. The germline V gene has CDR1 SGHRS and CDR2 YFSETQ. Trimming left V 5 bases short and J 2 bases short, with 14 bases between.

The chain joins TRBV29-1 to TRBJ1-4; TRBD1 matches at 10 bases. Germline V gene lookup returns CDR1 SQVTM and CDR2 ANQGSEA. This CDR3 is 15 amino acids long. V was clipped by 6 bases and J by 3 bases; unmatched bases: 7. CDR3 DNA: TGCAGCGTGACAGGGGGCTATGGAGCTAATGAAAAACTGTTTTTT. It encodes CSVTGGYGANEKLFF.

The chain links TRBV29-1 to TRBJ1-1; D is undetermined. CDR1 and CDR2 (germline): SQVTM, ANQGSEA. V lost 2 bases and J 0 bases, leaving 7 bases between the germline ends. The CDR3 totals 13 residues. CDR3 protein: CSVEIDLNTEAFF. DNA for the CDR3: TGCAGCGTTGAAATCGACTTGAACACTGAAGCTTTCTTT.

A few counts support this clone. V is TRBV4-3 and J is TRBJ1-2, with D hard to call. Per germline, CDR1 LGHNA and CDR2 YSLEER. This CDR3 region has 15 residues. V was pared by 3 bases and J by 6 bases, with 17 bases between. For the CDR3, the DNA is TGCGCCAGCAGCCATGAATCGAGGGTTCGTGATGGCTACACCTTC. Protein sequence: CASSHESRVRDGYTF.

The J gene is TRBJ2-2, the V gene TRBV7-8, with a weak D call TRBD2 (6 bases). Deletions cut 4 bases from V and 4 bases from J, with 7 bases between. This CDR3 contains 13 residues. Per the germline V gene, CDR1 is SGHVS and CDR2 is FQNEAQ. The CDR3 is CASSSGSTGELFF. The DNA of the CDR3 is TGTGCCAGCAGCTCCGGGAGCACCGGGGAGCTGTTTTTT.

The chain recombines TRBV28 with TRBJ2-4, with D hard to call. CDR1 MDHEN and CDR2 SYDVKM come from the germline V gene. Trimming shortened V by 8 bases and J by 1 base, and 12 bases separated the two germline ends. The CDR3 runs 14 residues. The CDR3 DNA is TGTGCCAGCCAAGGTGGCGGTGCCAAAAACATTCAGTACTTC. This translates into CASQGGGAKNIQYF.

The rearrangement links TRBV6-6 to TRBJ2-3, with 9 bases aligning to TRBD2. The V gene end was trimmed by 10 bases and the J gene end by 11 bases; junction bases not matched to a gene: 4. Looked up from germline, CDR1 is MNHNY and CDR2 is SVGAGI (reference sequence). The CDR3 is 10 residues long. The CDR3 DNA reads as TGTGCCACCCAAGCGGGAGGGCAGTATTTT. Residues: CATQAGGQYF.

CDR3 sequence reads: CASSVQGGEKLFF. In nucleotides, the CDR3 is TGTGCCAGCAGCGTACAGGGAGGTGAAAAACTGTTTTTT. The chain couples TRBV9 to TRBJ1-4, with a tentative D call TRBD1 (5 bases). The germline gives CDR1 SGDLS, CDR2 YYNGEE. This CDR3 has 13 residues. V lost 1 base, J lost 7 bases, and 8 bases lay in between.